This is a list of T cell receptor beta chains from one sample in a study of blood T cell repertoires in COVID-19. Libraries were prepared by immunoSEQ multiplex PCR; TCRdb keeps only in-frame clonotypes and omits some of them. The top ten clones hold 5% to 7% of a sample with roughly 230,000 clones, over 80% of them seen once. Sample: peripheral blood. Receptor source: a woman in her sixties with active or convalescent COVID-19. CDR3s include the opening cysteine and the closing phenylalanine or tryptophan. The order of the fields is clone size, D gene, J gene, V gene, CDR3 length, CDR3 protein, CDR3 DNA. The D gene is left open where the match is weak. Clone size is not always given. Where it is, it says once, few, many or a class for expanded clones.

>-|-|TRBJ1-6|TRBV5-1|16
CASSWGLTGNNSPLHF
TGCGCCAGCAGCTGGGGATTGACAGGAAATAATTCACCCCTCCACTTT
>-|TRBD2|TRBJ2-7|TRBV5-4|15
CASSLGASGPYEQYF
TGTGCCAGCAGCTTGGGGGCTAGCGGGCCGTACGAGCAGTACTTC
>once|TRBD1|TRBJ1-2|TRBV5-1|15
CASSYRQGALDGYTF
TGCGCCAGCAGCTACCGCCAGGGGGCTTTGGATGGCTACACCTTC
>-|-|TRBJ1-1|TRBV7-3|15
CASSLRGGPNTEAFF
TGTGCCAGCAGCCTCCGGGGGGGCCCGAACACTGAAGCTTTCTTT
>-|-|TRBJ2-2|TRBV6-5|12
CATNGGTGELFF
TGTGCCACCAACGGGGGCACCGGGGAGCTGTTTTTT
>-|-|TRBJ1-4|TRBV14|14
CASSRPRTNEKLFF
TGTGCCAGCAGCCGGCCTCGTACTAATGAAAAACTGTTTTTT
>-|-|TRBJ1-5|TRBV27|14
CAAGGEGDNQPQHF
TGTGCCGCGGGGGGGGAGGGGGACAATCAGCCCCAGCATTTT
>-|TRBD1|TRBJ1-6|TRBV19|16
CASSIAGQGSNSPLHF
TGTGCCAGTAGTATAGCCGGACAGGGGTCGAATTCACCCCTCCACTTT
>-|-|TRBJ1-2|TRBV5-1|15
CASSLSPGADYGYTF
TGCGCCAGCAGCTTAAGTCCAGGGGCGGACTATGGCTACACCTTC
>-|TRBD1|TRBJ2-2|TRBV9|15
CASSVGQGGTGELFF
TGTGCCAGCAGCGTCGGACAGGGAGGCACCGGGGAGCTGTTTTTT
>many|TRBD2|TRBJ2-3|TRBV5-1|14
CASSLGLATDTQYF
TGCGCCAGCAGCCTCGGACTAGCTACAGATACGCAGTATTTT
>-|TRBD1|TRBJ1-5|TRBV4-2|16
CASSQDPGQGGQPQHF
TGTGCCAGCAGCCAAGATCCGGGACAGGGGGGTCAGCCCCAGCATTTT
>medium-sized|TRBD1|TRBJ2-2|TRBV10-1|15
CASSGTGEATGELFF
TGCGCCAGCAGCGGGACAGGGGAGGCCACCGGGGAGCTGTTTTTT
>-|TRBD2|TRBJ2-2|TRBV6-5|15
CASSLAGGDTGELFF
TGTGCCAGCAGCCTAGCGGGAGGGGACACCGGGGAGCTGTTTTTT
>-|-|TRBJ1-4|TRBV28|12
CASRVRNEKLFF
TGTGCCAGCAGGGTGCGGAATGAAAAACTGTTTTTT
>-|-|TRBJ1-6|TRBV5-5|15
CASSFSGGQNSPLHF
TGTGCCAGCAGCTTTTCGGGGGGGCAAAATTCACCCCTCCACTTT
>-|-|TRBJ2-7|TRBV15|16
CATSRDPGTVLHEQYF
TGTGCCACCAGCAGAGATCCAGGTACCGTCCTCCACGAGCAGTACTTC
>-|-|TRBJ2-1|TRBV14|13
CASSQVARIWQFF
TGTGCCAGCAGCCAAGTAGCTAGAATTTGGCAGTTCTTC
>-|TRBD1|TRBJ1-2|TRBV2|15
CASSVATGGVEGYTF
TGTGCCAGCAGTGTGGCGACAGGGGGCGTAGAGGGCTACACCTTC
>-|-|TRBJ2-6|TRBV5-4|16
CASSLGSRAGANVLTF
TGTGCCAGCAGCTTGGGGTCGCGGGCTGGGGCCAACGTCCTGACTTTC
>-|TRBD2|TRBJ2-1|TRBV24-1|13
CATSGSGRGEQFF
TGTGCCACCAGTGGTAGCGGGAGAGGCGAGCAGTTCTTC
>-|TRBD1|TRBJ2-2|TRBV11-3|16
CASSLAPGQGSGELFF
TGTGCCAGCAGCTTAGCCCCGGGACAGGGGTCCGGGGAGCTGTTTTTT